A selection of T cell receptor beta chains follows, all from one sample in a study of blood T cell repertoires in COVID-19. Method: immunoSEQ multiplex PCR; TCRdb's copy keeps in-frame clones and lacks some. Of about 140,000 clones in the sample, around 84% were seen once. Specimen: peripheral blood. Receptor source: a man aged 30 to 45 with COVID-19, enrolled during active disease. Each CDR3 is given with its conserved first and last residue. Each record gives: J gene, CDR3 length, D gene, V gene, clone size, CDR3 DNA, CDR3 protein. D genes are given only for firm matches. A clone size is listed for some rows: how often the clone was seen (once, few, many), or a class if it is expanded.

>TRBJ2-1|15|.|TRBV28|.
TGTGCCAGCACCCCCCGGCGGGCCTCCTACAATGAGCAGTTCTTC
CASTPRRASYNEQFF
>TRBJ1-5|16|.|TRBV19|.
TGTGCCAGTAGTAAGACCACCCGACTGGAAGATCAGCCCCAGCATTTT
CASSKTTRLEDQPQHF
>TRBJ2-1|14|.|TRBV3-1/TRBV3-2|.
TGTGCCAGCAGCCAAGAAAGCGGTTACAATGAGCAGTTCTTC
CASSQESGYNEQFF
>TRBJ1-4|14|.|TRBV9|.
TGTGCCAGCAGCGAGACAGGTTCTCTCGAAAAACTGTTTTTT
CASSETGSLEKLFF
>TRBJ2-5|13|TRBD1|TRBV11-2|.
TGTGCCAGCAGCCGTAGACAGGGTGAGACCCAGTACTTC
CASSRRQGETQYF
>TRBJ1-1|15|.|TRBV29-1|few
TGCAGCGTTGAGAGTACGGCAGGCTTAAACACTGAAGCTTTCTTT
CSVESTAGLNTEAFF
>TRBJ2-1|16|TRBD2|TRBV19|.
TGTGCCAGTAGTTCGTCCGGACTAGCGGGGAACAATGAGCAGTTCTTC
CASSSSGLAGNNEQFF
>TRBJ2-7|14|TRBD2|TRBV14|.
TGTGCCAGCAGCCAAGCTAGCGGCCGGGTGGAGCAGTACTTC
CASSQASGRVEQYF
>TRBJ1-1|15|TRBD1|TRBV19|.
TGTGCCAGTAGTATGACAGGGGGCGGGAGAACTGAAGCTTTCTTT
CASSMTGGGRTEAFF
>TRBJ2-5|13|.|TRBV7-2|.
TGTGCCAGCAGCTCAGGGGTCGGGATGACCCAGTACTTC
CASSSGVGMTQYF
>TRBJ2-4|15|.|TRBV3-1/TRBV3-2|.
TGTGCCAGCAGCCGTACGAGGGGGGCCAAAAACATTCAGTACTTC
CASSRTRGAKNIQYF
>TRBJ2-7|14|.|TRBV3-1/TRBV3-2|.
TGTGCCAGCAGCCCCCGCCGAGGGAGCTACGAGCAGTACTTC
CASSPRRGSYEQYF
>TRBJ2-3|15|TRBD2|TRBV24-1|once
TGTGCCACCAGTGCTGGGGGGACTAGCCAAGATACGCAGTATTTT
CATSAGGTSQDTQYF
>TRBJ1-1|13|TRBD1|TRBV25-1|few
TGTGCCAGCAGTGAAGGGACAGGTATTGAAGCTTTCTTT
CASSEGTGIEAFF
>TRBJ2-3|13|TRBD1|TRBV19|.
TGTGCCAGTAGACAGGGGGGCACAGATACGCAGTATTTT
CASRQGGTDTQYF
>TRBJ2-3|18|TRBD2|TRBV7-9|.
TGTGCCAGCAGCCGGTCGATGGGACTAGCGGGAGAAACAGATACGCAGTATTTT
CASSRSMGLAGETDTQYF
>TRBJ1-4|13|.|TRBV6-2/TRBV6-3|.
TGTGCCAGCAGTTCCAGGGCCGGTGAAAAACTGTTTTTT
CASSSRAGEKLFF
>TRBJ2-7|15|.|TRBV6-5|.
TGTGCCAGCAGTAACCCAGGGGCGACCTCCTACGAGCAGTACTTC
CASSNPGATSYEQYF
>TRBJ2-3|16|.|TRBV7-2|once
TGTGCCAGCAGCCTCCGACCGGGGGTCGGCACAGATACGCAGTATTTT
CASSLRPGVGTDTQYF
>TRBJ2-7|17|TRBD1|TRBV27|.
TGTGCCAGCAGTCCATGGGGTAGGAGACAGGGGGCCTACGAGCAGTACTTC
CASSPWGRRQGAYEQYF
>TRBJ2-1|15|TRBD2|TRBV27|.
TGTGCCAGCAGCCTAGCGGGAGGACCCACAAGCGAGCAGTTCTTC
CASSLAGGPTSEQFF
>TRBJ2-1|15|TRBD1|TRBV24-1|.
TGTGCCACCAGTGACACCGGGACAGGGAGCAATGAGCAGTTCTTC
CATSDTGTGSNEQFF
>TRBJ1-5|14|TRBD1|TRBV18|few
TGTGCCAGCGGGAGGACAGGGAACAATCAGCCCCAGCATTTT
CASGRTGNNQPQHF
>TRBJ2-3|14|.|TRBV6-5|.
TGTGCCAGCAGGATGGACACGGACACAGATACGCAGTATTTT
CASRMDTDTDTQYF
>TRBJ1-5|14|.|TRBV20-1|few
TGCAGTGCTAGTCTGGGGGCGAGGGATCAGCCCCAGCATTTT
CSASLGARDQPQHF
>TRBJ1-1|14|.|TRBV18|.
TGTGCCAGCTCACCCCCGAACACGAACACTGAAGCTTTCTTT
CASSPPNTNTEAFF
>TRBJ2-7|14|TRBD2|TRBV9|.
TGTGCCAGCAGCCCGGAAGCGGGAGAGTACGAGCAGTACTTC
CASSPEAGEYEQYF
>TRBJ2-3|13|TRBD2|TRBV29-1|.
TGCAGCGTTGAATCCAGCGGGGCAGATACGCAGTATTTT
CSVESSGADTQYF
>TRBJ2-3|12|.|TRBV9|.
TGTGCCAGCAGCTCGAGCACAGATACGCAGTATTTT
CASSSSTDTQYF
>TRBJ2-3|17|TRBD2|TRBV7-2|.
TGTGCCAGCAGCTTGTGGCTAGCGGGAGACGGGACAGATACGCAGTATTTT
CASSLWLAGDGTDTQYF
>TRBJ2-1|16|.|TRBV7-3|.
TGTGCCAGCAGCTCCGGAGGGCCCCGATCCTACAATGAGCAGTTCTTC
CASSSGGPRSYNEQFF
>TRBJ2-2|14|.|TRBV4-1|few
TGCGCCAGCAAGGAAGAGGGAATAAGCGGGGAGCTGTTTTTT
CASKEEGISGELFF
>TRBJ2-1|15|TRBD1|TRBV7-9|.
TGTGCCAGCAGCCATACAGGGGATACGAACAATGAGCAGTTCTTC
CASSHTGDTNNEQFF
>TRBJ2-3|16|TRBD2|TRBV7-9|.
TGTGCCAGCACCTCCCCCCTAGCGGGAGCCACAGATACGCAGTATTTT
CASTSPLAGATDTQYF
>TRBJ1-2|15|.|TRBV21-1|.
TGTGCCAGCAGCAAAGAGGTGGGACAGGGATATGGCTACACCTTC
CASSKEVGQGYGYTF
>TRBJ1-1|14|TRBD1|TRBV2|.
TGTGCCAGCAGGGTGACAGGGGGCATCACTGAAGCTTTCTTT
CASRVTGGITEAFF
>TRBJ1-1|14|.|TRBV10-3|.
TGTGCCATCAGTGTGGCAGGCTGGAACACTGAAGCTTTCTTT
CAISVAGWNTEAFF
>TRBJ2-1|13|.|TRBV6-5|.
TGTGCCAGCAGTTATGACTCAGCCGGGGAGCAGTTCTTC
CASSYDSAGEQFF